This TCR beta chain was identified in a study of T-cell reconstitution after alpha-beta-depleted transplantation in children. This clonotype was seen repeatedly, ten times or more. The antigen is not known. Germline loops: CDR1 DFQATT, CDR2 SNEGSKA (reference sequence). This CDR3 is 15 amino acids long. V lost 1 base, J lost 4 bases, and 13 bases lay in between. Findings and caveats of the study: After transplant, at about two months, alpha-beta T cells were reportedly derived from several hundred expanded graft clones. T cells produced anew were the main source of T-cell counts and diversity one year after transplant. The high TCRbeta diversity at day 60 in some patients came from surviving recipient T cells and thymic progenitors.

As it was prepared, the TCRbeta library received unique molecular identifiers. A single record per CDR3 protein comes from TCRdb applying MiXCR to the PCR reads. The sample lists about 440,000 distinct CDR3 sequences; around two fifths were seen once. The sequence derives from a girl aged 2-10 years with aplastic anemia, due to receive a stem cell transplant. V usage is TRBV20-1 and J usage is TRBJ2-2; D is perhaps TRBD2 (5 bases). Sequences were derived from PBMCs, sampled before TCRalphabeta/CD19-depleted stem cell transplant. The CDR3 nucleotides are TGCAGTGCTAGAGGAGGGAGCGGTTTCACCGGGGAGCTGTTTTTT. It translates to CSARGGSGFTGELFF.